Listed below are T cell receptor beta chains from one sample, sequenced in a study of monozygotic twins with cystic fibrosis. Sequencing was performed with immunoSEQ multiplex PCR; in TCRdb, only in-frame clones are kept and a portion is missing. The repertoire holds some 10,000 clones, with roughly 85% as singletons. What was sequenced was blood. Receptors were obtained from a man aged 18 to 35 with cystic fibrosis. Both conserved end residues are part of each CDR3. The D gene is left open where the match is weak. Not all rows give a size; the values are once, few, many and, for expanded clones, a class.

j_call v_call d_call clone_size cdr3_aa cdr3_nt
TRBJ2-5 TRBV4-3 TRBD1 . CASSPRTGWGQETQYF TGCGCCAGCAGCCCCCGGACAGGTTGGGGTCAAGAGACCCAGTACTTC
TRBJ1-1 TRBV5-1 TRBD1 . CASSLGTGGTEAFF TGCGCCAGCAGTCTCGGGACAGGGGGCACTGAAGCTTTCTTT
TRBJ2-5 TRBV6-5 . . CASSYPGSGTTYF TGTGCCAGCAGTTACCCCGGCTCCGGGACGACGTACTTC
TRBJ1-5 TRBV15 TRBD1 . CATSRQGDQPQHF TGTGCCACCAGCAGACAGGGGGATCAGCCCCAGCATTTT
TRBJ2-5 TRBV19 . . CASSSQVLKTQYF TGTGCCAGTAGTTCGCAGGTTTTGAAGACCCAGTACTTC
TRBJ2-3 TRBV29-1 . . CSVEVADTQYF TGCAGCGTTGAAGTTGCAGATACGCAGTATTTT
TRBJ2-5 TRBV29-1 . . CSVEVTGKGQETQYF TGCAGCGTTGAAGTCACAGGGAAGGGACAAGAGACCCAGTACTTC
TRBJ2-7 TRBV15 . . CATSRLGPNYEQYF TGTGCCACCAGCAGACTCGGACCCAACTACGAGCAGTACTTC
TRBJ2-3 TRBV5-6 . . CASTTIRGAPTDTQYF TGTGCCAGCACAACCATACGGGGGGCGCCGACAGATACGCAGTATTTT
TRBJ2-3 TRBV6-5 TRBD2 . CASSGTSGRTDTQYF TGTGCCAGCAGTGGGACTAGCGGGAGGACAGATACGCAGTATTTT
TRBJ1-5 TRBV6-4 TRBD1 . CASSDERQGNNQPQHF TGTGCCAGCAGTGACGAGAGACAGGGTAACAATCAGCCCCAGCATTTT
TRBJ1-4 TRBV2 TRBD1 . CASRRAGQGGEKLFF TGTGCCAGCAGGCGAGCGGGACAGGGAGGCGAAAAACTGTTTTTT
TRBJ2-2 TRBV27 TRBD1 . CASSFNRGRVTGELFF TGTGCCAGCAGTTTTAACAGGGGGCGGGTCACCGGGGAGCTGTTTTTT
TRBJ2-3 TRBV5-1 . . CASSFVLGLSTDTQYF TGCGCCAGCAGCTTCGTGCTGGGCTTAAGCACAGATACGCAGTATTTT
TRBJ2-1 TRBV4-2 TRBD2 . CASSHALTSGRSNEQFF TGTGCCAGCAGCCACGCGCTTACTAGCGGGAGAAGCAATGAGCAGTTCTTC
TRBJ2-2 TRBV15 . . CATSRDGMRSTGELFF TGTGCCACCAGCAGAGACGGAATGCGATCCACCGGGGAGCTGTTTTTT
TRBJ2-3 TRBV11-2 . . CASLNSLITDTQYF TGTGCCAGCCTGAACTCCCTGATCACAGATACGCAGTATTTT
TRBJ2-1 TRBV7-2 TRBD2 . CASSPGTSALPIWNEQFF TGTGCCAGCAGCCCCGGGACTAGCGCCCTTCCTATATGGAATGAGCAGTTCTTC
TRBJ1-3 TRBV10-3 . once CARRDPTSGNTIYF TGTGCCAGAAGGGATCCGACTTCTGGAAACACCATATATTTT
TRBJ1-1 TRBV6-5 TRBD1 . CASSSGRGRSTEAFF TGTGCCAGCAGCTCGGGCAGGGGGAGAAGCACTGAAGCTTTCTTT
TRBJ2-7 TRBV28 . . CASSSLGGNEQYF TGTGCCAGCAGTTCACTAGGGGGGAACGAGCAGTACTTC
TRBJ2-1 TRBV29-1 TRBD1 . CSVPRQGGNEQFF TGCAGCGTTCCGAGACAGGGGGGCAATGAGCAGTTCTTC
TRBJ2-6 TRBV28 . . CASRERDFRSSGANVLTF TGTGCCAGCAGAGAAAGGGACTTCCGGTCTTCTGGGGCCAACGTCCTGACTTTC
TRBJ2-6 TRBV5-1 . . CASSFGTAGSGANVLTF TGCGCCAGCAGCTTCGGGACAGCGGGCTCTGGGGCCAACGTCCTGACTTTC
TRBJ1-5 TRBV21-1 . . CASNHYLDRDQPQHF TGTGCCAGCAACCACTATCTGGACAGGGATCAGCCCCAGCATTTT
TRBJ2-5 TRBV11-3 TRBD2 . CASSFSGRGQETQYF TGTGCCAGCAGCTTTAGCGGGCGGGGGCAAGAGACCCAGTACTTC
TRBJ1-1 TRBV19 . . CASSIGGNTEAFF TGTGCCAGTAGTATTGGAGGGAACACTGAAGCTTTCTTT
TRBJ2-1 TRBV4-3 . . CASSQEGRPGVDEQFF TGCGCCAGCAGCCAAGAGGGCAGACCGGGGGTCGATGAGCAGTTCTTC
TRBJ2-3 TRBV6-1 . once CASSERQGIDTQYF TGTGCCAGCAGTGAACGTCAGGGAATAGATACGCAGTATTTT
TRBJ2-5 TRBV5-1 . . CASRVGQVETQYF TGCGCCAGCAGGGTAGGCCAGGTAGAGACCCAGTACTTC
TRBJ1-5 TRBV18 . few CASSKPGTGNQPQHF TGTGCCAGCTCAAAACCCGGGACGGGCAATCAGCCCCAGCATTTT
TRBJ2-2 TRBV28 . . CASSPGGQFGSRELFF TGTGCCAGCAGCCCCGGCGGACAGTTCGGTAGTCGGGAGCTGTTTTTT
TRBJ1-5 TRBV19 . . CASSIEGGNQPQHF TGTGCCAGTAGTATTGAAGGGGGCAATCAGCCCCAGCATTTT
TRBJ1-1 TRBV5-5 . . CARGAEAFF TGTGCCCGGGGGGCTGAAGCTTTCTTT
TRBJ2-3 TRBV11-1 TRBD1 once CASRARSTGRTDTQYF TGTGCCAGCAGGGCTAGGTCGACAGGGCGCACAGATACGCAGTATTTT
TRBJ2-7 TRBV9 TRBD1 few CASSPRTGTYEQYF TGTGCCAGCAGCCCGCGGACAGGAACCTACGAGCAGTACTTC
TRBJ2-6 TRBV4-1 TRBD2 . CASSQVGGGSGANVLTF TGCGCCAGCAGCCAGGTGGGCGGGGGGTCTGGGGCCAACGTCCTGACTTTC
TRBJ1-2 TRBV4-3 TRBD1 . CASSDTGTGASGYTF TGCGCCAGCAGCGATACCGGGACAGGGGCCAGTGGCTACACCTTC
TRBJ1-2 TRBV11-1 . . CASSPGEQSGYTF TGTGCCAGCAGCCCCGGGGAGCAATCTGGCTACACCTTC
TRBJ1-4 TRBV19 . . CASSAVATNEKLFF TGTGCCAGTAGTGCGGTTGCAACTAATGAAAAACTGTTTTTT
TRBJ1-5 TRBV19 . . CASSIVEGSSQPQHF TGTGCCAGTAGTATAGTGGAGGGGTCTAGTCAGCCCCAGCATTTT
TRBJ2-5 TRBV6-1 . . CASSELGTYQETQYF TGTGCCAGCAGTGAATTGGGGACCTACCAAGAGACCCAGTACTTC
TRBJ2-7 TRBV6-1 . . CASSESRAGPYEQYF TGTGCCAGCAGTGAAAGCCGGGCGGGCCCCTACGAGCAGTACTTC
TRBJ1-4 TRBV28 . . CASGQFEGRNEKLFF TGTGCCAGCGGCCAGTTTGAGGGTCGAAATGAAAAACTGTTTTTT
TRBJ2-6 TRBV4-3 . . CASSQDTPWGSGANVLTF TGCGCCAGCAGCCAAGATACACCCTGGGGCTCTGGGGCCAACGTCCTGACTTTC
TRBJ2-3 TRBV9 . . CASSGRQESTDTQYF TGTGCCAGCAGCGGCCGCCAGGAGTCCACAGATACGCAGTATTTT
TRBJ2-3 TRBV29-1 TRBD2 . CSGESGGNTDTQYF TGCAGCGGAGAAAGCGGGGGGAACACAGATACGCAGTATTTT
TRBJ2-1 TRBV29-1 . . CSAAGLPNEQFF TGCAGCGCAGCTGGACTACCCAATGAGCAGTTCTTC
TRBJ1-2 TRBV10-3 . . CAITDTVRAGYGYTF TGTGCCATCACGGACACAGTTAGAGCGGGCTATGGCTACACCTTC
TRBJ1-1 TRBV14 . . CASSQDLPNTEAFF TGTGCCAGCAGCCAAGATCTCCCGAACACTGAAGCTTTCTTT
TRBJ2-3 TRBV13 . . CASSLRASVLTDTQYF TGTGCCAGCAGCTTAAGGGCCTCCGTTCTCACAGATACGCAGTATTTT
TRBJ1-6 TRBV10-2 . . CASSDRAYNSPLHF TGCGCCAGCAGTGACAGGGCCTATAATTCACCCCTCCACTTT
TRBJ1-1 TRBV6-1 . . CASSEGGGGYAEAFF TGTGCCAGCAGTGAGGGCGGCGGGGGTTACGCTGAAGCTTTCTTT
TRBJ1-5 TRBV6-1 . once CASTVAGPNQPQHF TGTGCCAGCACGGTCGCGGGGCCAAATCAGCCCCAGCATTTT
TRBJ2-3 TRBV27 . . CASSLSQPDTQYF TGTGCCAGCAGTTTATCCCAACCCGATACGCAGTATTTT
TRBJ1-4 TRBV30 TRBD1 . CAWSAPRQGWREKLFF TGTGCCTGGAGTGCCCCCCGACAGGGTTGGAGAGAAAAACTGTTTTTT
TRBJ2-7 TRBV29-1 TRBD1 . CSLRTGSGEQYF TGCAGCTTGAGGACAGGGTCGGGCGAGCAGTACTTC
TRBJ2-2 TRBV20-1 . . CSASGSGELFF TGCAGTGCTAGTGGGTCCGGGGAGCTGTTTTTT